The 28 T cell receptor beta chains in this list originate from one sample, sequenced in a study of T cells in localized non-small cell lung cancer. Generated by immunoSEQ multiplex PCR, the TCRdb table keeps only in-frame clones and is missing some. The sample yields around 22,000 clones, around 88% seen once. Sequences were derived from peripheral blood mononuclear cells, sampled before any cancer treatment. These receptors were taken from a woman aged 40-75 years with stage III lung adenocarcinoma.

CDR3 DNA sequence: TGTGCCATCAGCGGCGGGATGGCAGGGGGAGACGAGCAGTACTTC. This encodes CAISGGMAGGDEQYF. The chain couples TRBV10-3 to TRBJ2-7, with D possibly being TRBD1 (7 bases). The germline V gene has CDR1 ENHRY and CDR2 SYGVKD. The germline V and J ends were trimmed by 6 bases and 5 bases, with 20 bases remaining between them. This CDR3 has 15 amino acids.

The V gene is TRBV28, the J gene TRBJ2-7; the D gene is possibly TRBD1 (5 bases). CDR1 is MDHEN and CDR2 is SYDVKM in the germline V gene. The CDR3 length is 13 residues. The germline V and J ends were trimmed by 7 bases and 4 bases, with 14 bases remaining between them. DNA of the CDR3: TGTGCCAGCATGGGGCAGGGCAGGTACGAGCAGTACTTC. Translating gives CASMGQGRYEQYF.

This chain uses TRBV2 with TRBJ2-7; tentative D call: TRBD1 (6 bases). V lost 7 bases, J lost 7 bases, and 20 bases lay in between. Germline V gene sequence: CDR1 SNHLY, CDR2 FYNNEI. The CDR3 has 14 residues. CDR3 sequence reads: CASTKQGNTGEQYF. CDR3 coding DNA: TGTGCCAGCACCAAACAGGGTAACACGGGGGAGCAGTACTTC.

V usage is TRBV4-1 and J usage is TRBJ1-2; no firm D call. V lost 0 bases and J lost 8, with 16 bases in between. Germline loops: CDR1 MGHRA, CDR2 YSYEKL. The CDR3 covers 15 residues. The CDR3 protein is CASSQDKVNYVGYTF. CDR3 bases: TGCGCCAGCAGCCAAGATAAGGTTAACTATGTAGGCTACACCTTC.

The chain is built from TRBV7-9 and TRBJ2-1, with a possible D match to TRBD2 (6 bases). V lost 1 base and J 2 bases, leaving 15 bases between the germline ends. Germline-derived CDR1 and CDR2 are SEHNR and FQNEAQ (reference sequence). The CDR3 covers 17 residues. CDR3 DNA: TGTGCCAGCAGCTTAGAGAGTTCTAGCGCCGCCTACAATGAGCAGTTCTTC. Residues: CASSLESSSAAYNEQFF.

The gene calls are TRBV7-8 and TRBJ2-2; TRBD1 or TRBD2 may be the D gene (5 bases each). The germline CDR1 and CDR2 sequences are SGHVS and FQNEAQ. The V gene lost 1 base and the J gene lost 7 bases, with 7 bases spanning the gap. This CDR3 has 13 amino acids. Written as DNA, the CDR3 is TGTGCCAGCAGCTTAGGGGGGATCGGGGAGCTGTTTTTT. This codes for CASSLGGIGELFF.

This chain uses TRBV2 with TRBJ1-5; D is unresolved. Germline assignment: CDR1 SNHLY and CDR2 FYNNEI. V was trimmed by 6 bases and J by 0 bases, leaving 6 bases between them. The CDR3 totals 13 residues. DNA for the CDR3: TGTGCCAGCAGCCGGGATAGCAATCAGCCCCAGCATTTT. It yields the protein CASSRDSNQPQHF. Filled out from reference TRBV2 and TRBJ1-5, the complete variable domain reads EPEVTQTPSHQVTQMGQEVILRCVPISNHLYFYWYRQILGQKVEFLVSFYNNEISEKSEIFDDQFSVERPDGSNFTLKIRSTKLEDSAMYFCASSRDSNQPQHFGDGTRLSIL.

V usage is TRBV18 and J usage is TRBJ2-5, with D unresolved. The V end lost 2 bases, the J end lost 1 base, and 5 bases lay between the germline ends. The germline gives CDR1 KGHSH, CDR2 LQKENI. This CDR3 comprises 13 residues. The CDR3 DNA follows: TGTGCCAGCTCACCAACGTTCCAAGAGACCCAGTACTTC. It is translated as CASSPTFQETQYF.

The rearrangement joins TRBV7-9 to TRBJ1-5; 9 nucleotides match TRBD1. The CDR3 totals 17 residues. Germline V gene sequence: CDR1 SEHNR, CDR2 FQNEAQ (reference sequence). The ends lost 1 base at V and 2 bases at J; junction bases unmatched: 6. Here the CDR3 DNA reads TGTGCCAGCAGCTTAGTCAAGGGACAGGGAGGCAATCAGCCCCAGCATTTT. It yields the protein CASSLVKGQGGNQPQHF.

This chain uses TRBV7-9 with TRBJ2-3, with D possibly matching TRBD2 (5 bases). In germline, CDR1 is SEHNR, CDR2 FQNEAQ (reference sequence). V dropped 5 bases and J dropped 7 bases, with 25 bases sitting between them. The CDR3 consists of 17 residues. The DNA for the CDR3 is TGTGCCAGCAGCCTCGGGGTTTCGGCAGGTGTCTCACATACGCAGTATTTT. The encoded protein is CASSLGVSAGVSHTQYF.

This clone is medium-sized by share. The chain joins TRBV2 to TRBJ1-2; 8 nucleotides agree with TRBD1. CDR3 size: 14 residues. The J segment lost 5 bases and the V segment lost 6 bases, leaving 8 bases of the junction unmatched. Germline CDR1 and CDR2: SNHLY and FYNNEI. The CDR3 reads CASRPGTGEYGYTF. The DNA of the CDR3 is TGTGCCAGCAGACCAGGGACAGGAGAATATGGCTACACCTTC.

V usage is TRBV19 and J usage is TRBJ2-4, with 8 bases identical to TRBD1. The V and J ends lost 1 base and 5 bases, in that order; junction bases with no gene match: 22. The CDR3 runs 21 residues. Germline V lookup: CDR1 LNHDA, CDR2 SQIVND (reference sequence). CDR3 region: CASSIGAGGVRSGVFQNIQYF. CDR3 DNA: TGTGCCAGTAGTATAGGTGCAGGGGGCGTCCGTAGCGGCGTCTTCCAAAACATTCAGTACTTC.

This chain connects TRBV28 to TRBJ1-2; 7 bases are shared with TRBD1. From germline, CDR1 is MDHEN and CDR2 SYDVKM. The ends lost 7 bases at V and 2 bases at J; junction bases unmatched: 7. The CDR3 spans 14 residues. CDR3 bases: TGTGCCAGCACCCGACAGGGTCGGAACTATGGCTACACCTTC. Protein: CASTRQGRNYGYTF.

This clone was picked up one time. This chain uses TRBV5-1 with TRBJ2-5; no firm D call. CDR3 length equals 17 residues. The V end lost 0 bases, the J end lost 3 bases, and 18 bases lay between the germline ends. The V gene's germline CDR1 is SGHRS and CDR2 YFSETQ. The CDR3 bases are TGCGCCAGCAGCTTGGCCCCCACGAGCCTCCTTAAAGAGACCCAGTACTTC. Protein product: CASSLAPTSLLKETQYF.

The chain joins TRBV19 to TRBJ2-3; TRBD2 matches at 15 bases. The CDR3 runs 16 residues. Germline trimming cut 7 bases from V and 2 bases from J; bases unmatched to any gene: 4. Germline values: CDR1 LNHDA, CDR2 SQIVND (reference sequence). The CDR3 loop reads CASTGTSGGYTDTQYF. In DNA, the CDR3 is TGTGCCAGTACCGGGACTAGCGGGGGGTACACAGATACGCAGTATTTT.

This clone was recorded once. The genes are TRBV11-2 and TRBJ1-1; D remains ambiguous. CDR1 is SGHAT and CDR2 is FQNNGV in the germline V gene. This CDR3 has 14 amino acids. V lost 1 base to trimming and J lost 0 bases, with 6 bases between them. The CDR3 DNA reads TGTGCCAGCAGCTTAGGAAGAGTGAACACTGAAGCTTTCTTT. Amino acids: CASSLGRVNTEAFF.

Worth noting for this clone: Other DNA sequences in this specimen translate into the identical CDR3. This chain's CDR3 is CSARTQETQYF. In DNA form, the CDR3 reads TGCAGTGCTAGGACACAAGAGACCCAGTACTTC. The chain combines TRBV20-1 with TRBJ2-5; D gene unclear. V was trimmed by 3 bases and J by 2 bases, leaving 4 bases between them. Germline V gene data show CDR1 as DFQATT and CDR2 as SNEGSKA (reference sequence). CDR3 length: 11 residues.

In the case of this clone: Relative to the germline gene, one junction end is altered; a read error may explain this. The genes are TRBV7-2 and TRBJ1-5; tentatively, D is TRBD1 (5 bases). CDR3 length: 15 residues. Germline-derived CDR1 and CDR2 are SGHTA and FQGNSA. CDR3 sequence reads: CASSLGVTGNQPQHF. DNA of the CDR3: TGTGCCAGCAGTTTAGGGGTGACGGGAAATCAGCCCCAGCATTTT.

The chain recombines TRBV12-5 with TRBJ1-1, with TRBD1 as a possible D gene (5 bases). V lost 7 bases and J 5 bases, leaving 23 bases between the germline ends. Looked up from germline, CDR1 is LGHNT and CDR2 is FRNRAP. CDR3 length equals 16 residues. The CDR3 bases are TGTGCTAGTGCTATCCCGGGCGGCCCCGAGGGGACTGAAGCTTTCTTT. Its protein is CASAIPGGPEGTEAFF.

This clone was observed once. The J gene is TRBJ2-7, the V gene TRBV7-2, with 8 bases lining up with TRBD2. Germline V lookup: CDR1 SGHTA, CDR2 FQGNSA. The length of the CDR3 is 15 residues. V lost 4 bases, J lost 0 bases, and 5 bases stayed unmatched. The CDR3 here is CASSYGGAGSYEQYF. As DNA, the CDR3 is TGTGCCAGCAGCTACGGGGGGGCCGGCTCCTACGAGCAGTACTTC.

V is TRBV7-2 and J is TRBJ2-2, with D perhaps matching TRBD1 (6 bases). Trimming took 5 bases from V and 4 from J, leaving 20 bases between them. Germline-derived CDR1 and CDR2 are SGHTA and FQGNSA. The CDR3 runs to 17 residues. The CDR3 DNA reads as TGTGCCAGCAGCCGCCGGACAGCCGCAGTGGGCACCGGGGAGCTGTTTTTT. It translates to CASSRRTAAVGTGELFF.

In this sample, this clone is medium-sized (0.01 to 0.1%). In DNA, the CDR3 is TGTGCCAGCAGCCCCCTAGGGGGCGCGGGTGAAGCTTTCTTT. The encoded protein is CASSPLGGAGEAFF. The V gene is TRBV14, the J gene TRBJ1-1; 7 bases agree with TRBD1. V shed 4 bases and J 7 bases; nucleotides not matched to a gene: 9. There are 14 residues in the CDR3. Germline values: CDR1 SGHDN, CDR2 FVKESK.

This clone occurred once. V gene TRBV7-9 combines with J gene TRBJ2-7; 7 positions match TRBD2. This CDR3 is 18 amino acids long. CDR1 SEHNR and CDR2 FQNEAQ come from the germline V gene (reference sequence). J was trimmed by 2 bases and V by 2 bases; bases with no gene match: 15. CDR3 amino acids: CASSLHPRGSGKTYEQYF. In DNA, the CDR3 is TGTGCCAGCAGCTTACACCCGCGGGGGAGCGGAAAAACCTACGAGCAGTACTTC.

The chain couples TRBV2 to TRBJ1-2, with TRBD1 as a possible D gene (5 bases). V was pared by 4 bases and J by 4 bases, with 7 bases between. The CDR3 sequence is 12 residues long. The V gene's germline CDR1 is SNHLY and CDR2 FYNNEI. CDR3 coding DNA: TGTGCCAGCAGTGGGGGGACCTATGGCTACACCTTC. Translation gives CASSGGTYGYTF.

The chain combines TRBV5-1 with TRBJ2-5; 8 bases are shared with TRBD2. Germline loops: CDR1 SGHRS, CDR2 YFSETQ. Germline trimming cut 5 bases from V and 4 bases from J; bases unmatched to any gene: 7. The CDR3 is 14 amino acids. CDR3 sequence reads: CASSSAGDLETQYF. The CDR3 nucleotides are TGCGCCAGCAGTTCAGCGGGGGACTTAGAGACCCAGTACTTC.

This clone has a handful of counts. The V call is TRBV19, the J call TRBJ2-7; no firm D call. This CDR3 contains 15 residues. Germline CDR1 and CDR2: LNHDA and SQIVND (reference sequence). V was trimmed by 7 bases and J by 3 bases, leaving 19 bases between them. The CDR3 region is CASTAKGPSFYEQYF. The CDR3 DNA sequence: TGTGCCAGTACCGCCAAAGGCCCTTCCTTCTACGAGCAGTACTTC.

This clone was recorded once. The V call is TRBV4-1, the J call TRBJ2-2; 14 bases align to TRBD2. V lost 2 bases, J lost 8 bases, and 7 bases stayed unmatched. Germline CDR1 is MGHRA and CDR2 is YSYEKL. The CDR3 loop spans 17 amino acids. The CDR3 is CASSQLPGLAGEGELFF. The CDR3 DNA is TGCGCCAGCAGCCAATTGCCGGGACTAGCGGGAGAGGGGGAGCTGTTTTTT.

V usage is TRBV9 and J usage is TRBJ1-3; D perhaps matches TRBD1 (5 bases). V was shortened by 3 bases and J by 4 bases, with 23 bases between the two germline ends. Germline V gene data show CDR1 as SGDLS and CDR2 as YYNGEE. CDR3 length: 18 residues. The CDR3 loop is CASSATDYGTFGGNTIYF. CDR3 nucleotides: TGTGCCAGCAGCGCCACAGACTACGGGACTTTTGGAGGAAACACCATATATTTT.